This TCR beta chain was identified in a study of T-cell memory formation after mild COVID-19. CDR3 length: 13 amino acids. Between the trimmed V and J ends, which lost 3 bases and 5 bases, there was a span of 10 bases. Germline V gives CDR1 SNHLY, CDR2 FYNNEI. TCRdb re-called the 5' RACE reads through MiXCR, storing one row per CDR3 protein. The sample lists 380,000 or so distinct CDR3 sequences, over 13% occurring once. The chain couples TRBV2 to TRBJ1-1; no definite D call. The specimen was PBMCs or a T cell subset sorted from them (not recorded which). This TCR was recovered from a young man who had mild COVID-19 (a few samples of this study predate the infection). Cell type and time point are not known. CDR3 nucleotides: TGTGCCAGCAGTGATAGGGCGGGAACTGAAGCTTTCTTT. Encoded protein: CASSDRAGTEAFF.